The next 4 T cell receptor beta chains were all read from a single sample in a study of blood T cell repertoires in COVID-19 (dated by TCRdb to the early 2020s). Libraries were constructed by the immunoSEQ multiplex PCR assay. TCRdb holds this immuneACCESS table with in-frame rearrangements only. Some clones are missing; in checked studies, unresolved V genes explain under half, and the rest has no known cause. The sample table records 150,000 to 200,000 clones; roughly 80% of these occur just once. The ten biggest clones cover under 5.5% of the sample. Sequencing used peripheral blood. The receptors were gathered from a woman aged 30 to 39 with acute or convalescent COVID-19.

This chain connects TRBV3-1 (or the pseudogene TRBV3-2) to TRBJ1-6; no clear D. Trimming pared 3 bases from V and 9 bases from J, leaving 12 bases between. This CDR3 has 14 residues. Per the germline V gene, CDR1 is LGHDT and CDR2 is YNNKEL (reference sequence). The chain's CDR3 is CASSQYTGASPLHF. The CDR3 region has the DNA TGTGCCAGCAGCCAGTATACGGGTGCTTCACCCCTCCACTTT.

The sample holds one count of this clone. J is TRBJ2-4 and V is TRBV2; D remains unclear. The CDR3 contains 12 residues. V was trimmed by 3 bases and J by 6 bases, leaving 6 bases between them. Germline loops: CDR1 SNHLY, CDR2 FYNNEI. The CDR3 here is CASSEVANIQYF. For the CDR3, the DNA is TGTGCCAGCAGTGAGGTGGCAAACATTCAGTACTTC.

The sample holds one count of this clone. The chain joins TRBV27 to TRBJ2-7, with 8 bases identical to TRBD2. J was trimmed by 4 bases and V by 6 bases; bases with no gene match: 2. The CDR3 is made up of 12 amino acids. Germline V gives CDR1 MNHEY, CDR2 SMNVEV (reference sequence). CDR3 DNA: TGTGCCAGCAGCCGGGAGGGGTACGAGCAGTACTTC. Its protein product is CASSREGYEQYF.

The chain joins TRBV4-3 to TRBJ2-2, with D perhaps TRBD2 (5 bases). Trimming cost V 8 bases and J 8 bases, with 15 bases left between them. The CDR3 is 13 residues long. CDR1 LGHNA and CDR2 YSLEER come from the germline V gene. CDR3 sequence: CASCVILGGELFF. The DNA of the CDR3 is TGCGCCAGCTGTGTCATACTAGGGGGGGAGCTGTTTTTT.